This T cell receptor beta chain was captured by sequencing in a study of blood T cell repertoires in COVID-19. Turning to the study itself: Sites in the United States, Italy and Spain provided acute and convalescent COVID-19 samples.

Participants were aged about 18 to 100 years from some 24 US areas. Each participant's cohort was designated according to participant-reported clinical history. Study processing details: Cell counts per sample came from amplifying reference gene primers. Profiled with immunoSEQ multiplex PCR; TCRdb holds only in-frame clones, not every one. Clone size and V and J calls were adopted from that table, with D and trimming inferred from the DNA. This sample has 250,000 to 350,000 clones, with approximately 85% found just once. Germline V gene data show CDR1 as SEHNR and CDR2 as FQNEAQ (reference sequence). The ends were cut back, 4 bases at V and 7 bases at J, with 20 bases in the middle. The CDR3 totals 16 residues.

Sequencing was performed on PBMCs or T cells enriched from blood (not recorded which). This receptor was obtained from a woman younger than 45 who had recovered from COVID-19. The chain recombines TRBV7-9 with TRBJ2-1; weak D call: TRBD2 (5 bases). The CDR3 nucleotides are TGTGCCAGCAGCTCCGGCCGGGAACGGGTAGGGAATGAGCAGTTCTTC. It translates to CASSSGRERVGNEQFF. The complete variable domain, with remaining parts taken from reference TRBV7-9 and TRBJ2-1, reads DTGVSQNPRHKITKRGQNVTFRCDPISEHNRLYWYRQTLGQGPEFLTYFQNEAQLEKSRLLSDRFSAERPKGSFSTLEIQRTEQGDSAMYLCASSSGRERVGNEQFFGPGTRLTVL.